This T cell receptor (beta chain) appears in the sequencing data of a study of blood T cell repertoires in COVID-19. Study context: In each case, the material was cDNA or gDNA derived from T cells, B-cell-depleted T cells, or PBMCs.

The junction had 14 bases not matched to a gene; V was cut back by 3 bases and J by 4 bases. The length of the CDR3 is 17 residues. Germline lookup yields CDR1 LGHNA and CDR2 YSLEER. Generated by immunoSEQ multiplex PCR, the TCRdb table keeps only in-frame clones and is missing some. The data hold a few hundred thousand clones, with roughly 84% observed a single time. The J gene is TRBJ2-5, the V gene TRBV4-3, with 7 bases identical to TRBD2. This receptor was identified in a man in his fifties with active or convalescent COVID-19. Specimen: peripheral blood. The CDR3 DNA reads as TGCGCCAGCAGCCACCCCGGAGGCGGGGGAGTGGGAGAGACCCAGTACTTC. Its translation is CASSHPGGGGVGETQYF.